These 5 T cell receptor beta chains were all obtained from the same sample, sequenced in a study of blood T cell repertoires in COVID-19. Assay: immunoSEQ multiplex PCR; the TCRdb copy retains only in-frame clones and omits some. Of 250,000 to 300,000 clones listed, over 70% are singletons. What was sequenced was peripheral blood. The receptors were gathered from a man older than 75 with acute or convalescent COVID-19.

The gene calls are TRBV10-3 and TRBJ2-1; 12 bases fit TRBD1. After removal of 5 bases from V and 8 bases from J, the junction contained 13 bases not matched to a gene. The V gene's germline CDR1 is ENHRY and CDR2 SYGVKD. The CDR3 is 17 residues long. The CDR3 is CAISPRPLGQGADEQFF. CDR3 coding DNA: TGTGCCATCAGTCCCCGCCCGCTGGGACAGGGGGCCGATGAGCAGTTCTTC.

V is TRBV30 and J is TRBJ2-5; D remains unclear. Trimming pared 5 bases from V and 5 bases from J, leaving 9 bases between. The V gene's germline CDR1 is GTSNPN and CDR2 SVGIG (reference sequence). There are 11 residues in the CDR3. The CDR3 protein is CAWGGLETQYF. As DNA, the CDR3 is TGTGCCTGGGGCGGTCTTGAGACCCAGTACTTC.

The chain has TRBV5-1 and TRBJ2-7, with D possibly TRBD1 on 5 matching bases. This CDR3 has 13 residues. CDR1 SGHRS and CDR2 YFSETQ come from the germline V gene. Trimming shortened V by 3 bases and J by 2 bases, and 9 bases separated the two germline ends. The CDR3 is CASSSTATYEQYF. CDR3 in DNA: TGCGCCAGCAGCTCGACAGCTACCTACGAGCAGTACTTC.

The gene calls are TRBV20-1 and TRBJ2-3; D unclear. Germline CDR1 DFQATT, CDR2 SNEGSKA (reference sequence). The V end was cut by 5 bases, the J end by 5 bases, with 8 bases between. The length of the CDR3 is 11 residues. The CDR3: CSAGRGDTQYF. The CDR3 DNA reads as TGCAGTGCTGGTAGAGGAGATACGCAGTATTTT.

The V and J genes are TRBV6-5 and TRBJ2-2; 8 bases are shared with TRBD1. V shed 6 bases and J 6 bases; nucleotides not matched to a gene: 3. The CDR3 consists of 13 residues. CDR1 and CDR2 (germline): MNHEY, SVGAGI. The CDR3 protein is CASSPQGAGELFF. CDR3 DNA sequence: TGTGCCAGCAGCCCACAGGGGGCCGGGGAGCTGTTTTTT.